This T cell receptor (beta chain) was recorded in a study of blood T cells in healthy people across ages. Combining a sample-barcoded 5' primer with a J-beta primer mix, a second PCR ran for 7 to 11 cycles. From the 5' RACE reads, TCRdb called clonotypes with MiXCR, one entry per CDR3 protein. The repertoire has some 1.7 million distinct CDR3 sequences, approximately 30% of them found once; the top ten carry roughly 8%. The source is a woman aged 25-40 years in good health. The source material was blood.

DNA of the CDR3: TGTGCCATCAGTAAACAGGGGGGTAACACTGAAGCTTTCTTT. Amino acid sequence: CAISKQGGNTEAFF. The genes are TRBV10-3 and TRBJ1-1, with 8 bases identical to TRBD1. The ends lost 5 bases at V and 2 bases at J; junction bases unmatched: 4. CDR3 length: 14 residues. CDR1 ENHRY and CDR2 SYGVKD come from the germline V gene.